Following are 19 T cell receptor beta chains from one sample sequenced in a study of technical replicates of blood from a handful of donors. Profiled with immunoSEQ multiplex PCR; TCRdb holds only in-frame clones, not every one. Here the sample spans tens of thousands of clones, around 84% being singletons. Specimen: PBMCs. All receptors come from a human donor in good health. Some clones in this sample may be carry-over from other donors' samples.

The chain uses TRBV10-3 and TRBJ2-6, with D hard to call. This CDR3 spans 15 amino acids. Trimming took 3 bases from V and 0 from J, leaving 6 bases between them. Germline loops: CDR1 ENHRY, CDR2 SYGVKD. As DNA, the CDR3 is TGTGCCATCAGTGATCGCGCCTCTGGGGCCAACGTCCTGACTTTC. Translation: CAISDRASGANVLTF.

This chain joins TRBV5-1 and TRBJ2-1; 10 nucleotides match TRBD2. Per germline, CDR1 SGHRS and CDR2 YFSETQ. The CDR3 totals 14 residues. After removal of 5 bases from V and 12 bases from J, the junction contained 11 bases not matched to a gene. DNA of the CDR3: TGCGCCAGCAGTTCAGGGACTAGCGCTTTAGGGCAGTTCTTC. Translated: CASSSGTSALGQFF.

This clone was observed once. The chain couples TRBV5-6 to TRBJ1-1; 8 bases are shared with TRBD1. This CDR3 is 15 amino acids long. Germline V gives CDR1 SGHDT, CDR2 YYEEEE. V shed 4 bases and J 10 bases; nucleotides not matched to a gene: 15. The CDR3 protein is CASSPAGGFAPGAFF. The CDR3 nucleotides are TGTGCCAGCAGCCCCGCAGGGGGCTTCGCCCCGGGAGCTTTCTTT.

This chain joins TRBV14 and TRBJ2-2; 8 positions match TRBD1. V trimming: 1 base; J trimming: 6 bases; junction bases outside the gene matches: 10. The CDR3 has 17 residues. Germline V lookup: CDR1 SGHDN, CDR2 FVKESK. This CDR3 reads CASSQVLGQGISGELFF. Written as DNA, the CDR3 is TGTGCCAGCAGCCAAGTTCTTGGACAGGGAATTTCCGGGGAGCTGTTTTTT.

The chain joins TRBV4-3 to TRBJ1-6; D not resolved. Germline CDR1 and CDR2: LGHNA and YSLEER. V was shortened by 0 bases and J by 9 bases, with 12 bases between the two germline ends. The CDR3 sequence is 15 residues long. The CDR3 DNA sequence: TGCGCCAGCAGCCAAGATTCCGAGGCCCGTTCACCCCTCCACTTT. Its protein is CASSQDSEARSPLHF.

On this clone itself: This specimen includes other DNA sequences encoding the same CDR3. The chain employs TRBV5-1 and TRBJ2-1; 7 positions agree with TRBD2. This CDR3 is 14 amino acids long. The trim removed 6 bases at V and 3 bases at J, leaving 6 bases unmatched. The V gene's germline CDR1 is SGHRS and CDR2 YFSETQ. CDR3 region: CASTAGGGYNEQFF. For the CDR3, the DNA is TGCGCCAGCACCGCTGGGGGGGGCTACAATGAGCAGTTCTTC.

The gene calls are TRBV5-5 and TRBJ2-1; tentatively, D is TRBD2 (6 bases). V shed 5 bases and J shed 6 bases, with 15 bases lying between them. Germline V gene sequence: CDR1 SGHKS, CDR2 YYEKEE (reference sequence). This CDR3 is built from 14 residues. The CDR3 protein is CASSKTSSTNEQFF. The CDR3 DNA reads TGTGCCAGCAGTAAAACTAGCTCCACCAATGAGCAGTTCTTC.

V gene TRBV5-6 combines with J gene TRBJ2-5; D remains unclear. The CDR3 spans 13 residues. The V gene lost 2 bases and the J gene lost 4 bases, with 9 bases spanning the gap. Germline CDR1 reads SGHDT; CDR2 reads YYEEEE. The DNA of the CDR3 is TGTGCCAGCAGCTTAGTAGCATTAGAGACCCAGTACTTC. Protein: CASSLVALETQYF.

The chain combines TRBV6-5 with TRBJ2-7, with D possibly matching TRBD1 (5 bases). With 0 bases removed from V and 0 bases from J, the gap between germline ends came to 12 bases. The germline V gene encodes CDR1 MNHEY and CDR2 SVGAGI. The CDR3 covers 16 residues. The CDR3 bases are TGTGCCAGCAGTTACTCGGGCTTTGGACACTCCTACGAGCAGTACTTC. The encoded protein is CASSYSGFGHSYEQYF.

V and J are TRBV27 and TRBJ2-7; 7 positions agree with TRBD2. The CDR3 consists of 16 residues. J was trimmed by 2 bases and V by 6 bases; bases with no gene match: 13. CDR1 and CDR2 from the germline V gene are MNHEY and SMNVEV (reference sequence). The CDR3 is CASRAFGVGGTYEQYF. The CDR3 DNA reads TGTGCCAGCAGGGCTTTCGGGGTCGGGGGGACCTACGAGCAGTACTTC.

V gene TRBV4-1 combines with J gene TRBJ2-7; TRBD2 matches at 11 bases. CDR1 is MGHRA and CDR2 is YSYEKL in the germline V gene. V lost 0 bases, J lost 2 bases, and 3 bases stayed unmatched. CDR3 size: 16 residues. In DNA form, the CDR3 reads TGCGCCAGCAGCCAAGATCGACTAGCGGGGACCTACGAGCAGTACTTC. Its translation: CASSQDRLAGTYEQYF.

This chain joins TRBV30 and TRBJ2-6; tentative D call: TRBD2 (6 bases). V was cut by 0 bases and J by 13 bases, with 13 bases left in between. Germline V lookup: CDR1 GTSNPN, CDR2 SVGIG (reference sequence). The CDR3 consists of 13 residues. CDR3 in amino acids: CAWSVGGKGVLTF. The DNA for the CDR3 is TGTGCCTGGAGTGTAGGAGGGAAGGGTGTCCTGACTTTC.

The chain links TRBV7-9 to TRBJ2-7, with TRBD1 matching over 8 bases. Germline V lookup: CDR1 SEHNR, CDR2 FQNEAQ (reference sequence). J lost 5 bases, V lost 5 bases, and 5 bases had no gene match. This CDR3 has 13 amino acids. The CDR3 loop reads CASSPTGDDEQYF. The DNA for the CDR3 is TGTGCCAGCAGCCCGACAGGGGACGACGAGCAGTACTTC.

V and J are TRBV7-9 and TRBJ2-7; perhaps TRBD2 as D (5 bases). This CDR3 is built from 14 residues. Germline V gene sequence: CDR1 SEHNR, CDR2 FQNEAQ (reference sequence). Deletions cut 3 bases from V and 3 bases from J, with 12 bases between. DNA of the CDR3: TGTGCCAGCAGCTTCGCGGGCAGAAACTACGAGCAGTACTTC. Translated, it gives CASSFAGRNYEQYF.

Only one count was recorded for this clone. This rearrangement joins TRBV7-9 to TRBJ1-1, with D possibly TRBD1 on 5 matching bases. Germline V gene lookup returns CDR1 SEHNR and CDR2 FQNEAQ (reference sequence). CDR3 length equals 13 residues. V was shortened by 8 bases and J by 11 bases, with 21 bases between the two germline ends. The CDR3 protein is CASQTLLPGEAFF. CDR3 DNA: TGTGCCAGCCAGACACTATTACCGGGGGAGGCTTTCTTT.

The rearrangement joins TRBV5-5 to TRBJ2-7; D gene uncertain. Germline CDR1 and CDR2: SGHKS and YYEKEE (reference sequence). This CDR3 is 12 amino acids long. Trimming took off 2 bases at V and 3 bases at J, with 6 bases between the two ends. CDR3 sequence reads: CASSLSDYEQYF. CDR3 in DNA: TGTGCCAGCAGCTTATCAGACTACGAGCAGTACTTC.

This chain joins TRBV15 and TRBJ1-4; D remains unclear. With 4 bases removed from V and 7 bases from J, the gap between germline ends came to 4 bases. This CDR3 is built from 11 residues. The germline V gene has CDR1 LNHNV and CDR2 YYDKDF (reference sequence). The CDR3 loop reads CATSTFEKLFF. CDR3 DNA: TGTGCCACCAGCACCTTTGAAAAACTGTTTTTT.

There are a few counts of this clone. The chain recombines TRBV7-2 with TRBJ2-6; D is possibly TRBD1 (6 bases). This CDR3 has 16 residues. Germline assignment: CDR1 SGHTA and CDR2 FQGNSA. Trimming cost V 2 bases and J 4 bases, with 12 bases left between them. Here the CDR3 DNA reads TGTGCCAGCAGCTTAAGTGCAGGGGCCGGGGCCAACGTCCTGACTTTC. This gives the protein CASSLSAGAGANVLTF.

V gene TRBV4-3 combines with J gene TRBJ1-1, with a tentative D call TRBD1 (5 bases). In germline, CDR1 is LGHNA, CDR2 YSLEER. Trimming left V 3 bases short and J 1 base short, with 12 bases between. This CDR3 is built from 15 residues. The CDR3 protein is CASSQGSGGNTEAFF. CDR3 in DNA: TGCGCCAGCAGCCAGGGATCCGGGGGGAACACTGAAGCTTTCTTT.